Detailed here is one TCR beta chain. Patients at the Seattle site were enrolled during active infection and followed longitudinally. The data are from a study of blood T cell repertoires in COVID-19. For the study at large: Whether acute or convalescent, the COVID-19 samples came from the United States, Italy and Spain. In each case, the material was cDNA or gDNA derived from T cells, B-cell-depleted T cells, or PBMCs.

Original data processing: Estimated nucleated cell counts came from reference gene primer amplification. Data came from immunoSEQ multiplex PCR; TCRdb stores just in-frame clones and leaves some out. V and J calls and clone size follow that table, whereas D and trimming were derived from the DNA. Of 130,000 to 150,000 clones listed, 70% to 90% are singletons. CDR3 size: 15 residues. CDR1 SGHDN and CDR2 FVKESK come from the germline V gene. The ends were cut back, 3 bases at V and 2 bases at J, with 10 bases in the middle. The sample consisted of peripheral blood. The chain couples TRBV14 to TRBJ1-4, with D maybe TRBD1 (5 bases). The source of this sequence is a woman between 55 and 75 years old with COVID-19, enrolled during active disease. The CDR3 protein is CASSHVQETNEKLFF. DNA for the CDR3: TGTGCCAGCAGCCACGTACAGGAGACTAATGAAAAACTGTTTTTT.